The clone carrying this TCR beta chain was detected a few times. The CDR3 is made up of 13 amino acids. The ends lost 9 bases at V and 6 bases at J; junction bases unmatched: 10. CDR1 is MNHEY, CDR2 SVGAGI, per germline. These data belong to a study of radiation and T cells in renal cell carcinoma. Measured with immunoSEQ multiplex PCR; TCRdb has only the in-frame clones, and not every one. The sample lists approximately 94,000 clones, over 65% occurring once. The sample's time point: baseline pretreatment blood. Described treatment: 15 Gy SBRT to primary tumor, nephrectomy 4 weeks later. The rearrangement links TRBV6-5 to TRBJ1-1; 7 positions match TRBD1. The receptor comes from a man in his 60s with renal cell carcinoma. The sample here was blood, taken from a patient whose treatment included radiotherapy and nephrectomy. The CDR3 nucleotides read TGTGCCAGTACAGTACAGGGGACCGCTGAAGCTTTCTTT. This codes for CASTVQGTAEAFF.